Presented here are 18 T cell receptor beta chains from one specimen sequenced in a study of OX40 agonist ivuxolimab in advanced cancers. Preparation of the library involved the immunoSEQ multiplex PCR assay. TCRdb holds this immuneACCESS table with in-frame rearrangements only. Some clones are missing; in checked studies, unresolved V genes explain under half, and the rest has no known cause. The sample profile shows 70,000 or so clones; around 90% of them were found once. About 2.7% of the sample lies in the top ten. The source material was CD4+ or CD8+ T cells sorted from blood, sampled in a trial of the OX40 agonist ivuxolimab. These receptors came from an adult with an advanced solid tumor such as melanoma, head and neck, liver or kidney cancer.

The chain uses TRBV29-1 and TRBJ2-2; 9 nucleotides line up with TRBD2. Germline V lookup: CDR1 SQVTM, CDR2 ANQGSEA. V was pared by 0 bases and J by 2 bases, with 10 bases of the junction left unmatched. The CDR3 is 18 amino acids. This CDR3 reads CSVEDPGSGGLNTGELFF. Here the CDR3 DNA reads TGCAGCGTTGAAGATCCGGGTAGCGGGGGATTAAACACCGGGGAGCTGTTTTTT.

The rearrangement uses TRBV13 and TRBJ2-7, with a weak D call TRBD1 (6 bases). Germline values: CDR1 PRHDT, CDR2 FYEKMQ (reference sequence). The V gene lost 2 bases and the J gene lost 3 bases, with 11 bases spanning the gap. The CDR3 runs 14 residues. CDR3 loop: CASSLQDSFYEQYF. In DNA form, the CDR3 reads TGTGCCAGCAGCTTACAGGACAGCTTCTACGAGCAGTACTTC.

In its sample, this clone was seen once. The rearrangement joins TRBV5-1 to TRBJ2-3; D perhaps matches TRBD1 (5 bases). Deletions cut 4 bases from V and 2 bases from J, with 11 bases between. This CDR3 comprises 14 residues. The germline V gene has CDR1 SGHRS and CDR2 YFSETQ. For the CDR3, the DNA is TGCGCCAGCAGCAGACAGCCATTCACAGATACGCAGTATTTT. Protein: CASSRQPFTDTQYF. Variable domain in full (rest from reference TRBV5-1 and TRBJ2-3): KAGVTQTPRYLIKTRGQQVTLSCSPISGHRSVSWYQQTPGQGLQFLFEYFSETQRNKGNFPGRFSGRQFSNSRSEMNVSTLELGDSALYLCASSRQPFTDTQYFGPGTRLTVL.

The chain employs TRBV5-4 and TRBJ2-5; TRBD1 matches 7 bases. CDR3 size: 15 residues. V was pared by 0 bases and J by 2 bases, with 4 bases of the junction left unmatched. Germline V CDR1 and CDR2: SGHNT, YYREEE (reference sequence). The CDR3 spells CASSLEGQIQETQYF. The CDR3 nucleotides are TGTGCCAGCAGCTTGGAGGGACAGATACAAGAGACCCAGTACTTC.

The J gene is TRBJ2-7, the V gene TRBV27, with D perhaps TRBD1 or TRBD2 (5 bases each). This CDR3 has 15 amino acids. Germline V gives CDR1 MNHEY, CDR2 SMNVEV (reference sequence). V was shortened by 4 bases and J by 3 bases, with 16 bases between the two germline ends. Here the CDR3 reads CASSSSVGVDYEQYF. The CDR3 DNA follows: TGTGCCAGCAGTTCATCGGTGGGGGTAGACTACGAGCAGTACTTC.

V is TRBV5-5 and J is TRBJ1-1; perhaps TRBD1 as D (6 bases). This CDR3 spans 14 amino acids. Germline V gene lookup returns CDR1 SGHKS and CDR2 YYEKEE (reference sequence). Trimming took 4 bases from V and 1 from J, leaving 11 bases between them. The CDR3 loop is CASSRGGPNTEAFF. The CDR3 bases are TGTGCCAGCAGCCGAGGGGGACCGAACACTGAAGCTTTCTTT.

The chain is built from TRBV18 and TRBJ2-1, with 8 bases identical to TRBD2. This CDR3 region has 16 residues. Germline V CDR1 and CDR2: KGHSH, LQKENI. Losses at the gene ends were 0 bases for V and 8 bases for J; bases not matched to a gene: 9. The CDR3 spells CASSPPKRGGGDEQFF. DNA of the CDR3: TGTGCCAGCTCACCACCGAAACGGGGGGGCGGGGATGAGCAGTTCTTC.

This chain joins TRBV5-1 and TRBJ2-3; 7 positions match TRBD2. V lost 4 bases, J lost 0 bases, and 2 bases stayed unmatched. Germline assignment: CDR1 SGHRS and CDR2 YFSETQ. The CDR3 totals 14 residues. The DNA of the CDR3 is TGCGCCAGCAGCATTAGCGGGAGCACAGATACGCAGTATTTT. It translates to CASSISGSTDTQYF.

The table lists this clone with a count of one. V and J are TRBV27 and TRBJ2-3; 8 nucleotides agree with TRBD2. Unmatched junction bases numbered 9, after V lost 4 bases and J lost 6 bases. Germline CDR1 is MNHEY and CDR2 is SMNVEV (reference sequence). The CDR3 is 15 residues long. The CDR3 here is CASSSPGTSSDTQYF. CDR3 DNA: TGTGCCAGCAGTTCTCCCGGGACTAGTTCGGATACGCAGTATTTT.

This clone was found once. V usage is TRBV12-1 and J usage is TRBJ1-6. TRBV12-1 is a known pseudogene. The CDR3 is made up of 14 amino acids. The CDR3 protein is CASSPFPGDSPLHF. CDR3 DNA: TGTGCCAGCAGCCCCTTTCCCGGGGATTCACCCCTCCACTTT.

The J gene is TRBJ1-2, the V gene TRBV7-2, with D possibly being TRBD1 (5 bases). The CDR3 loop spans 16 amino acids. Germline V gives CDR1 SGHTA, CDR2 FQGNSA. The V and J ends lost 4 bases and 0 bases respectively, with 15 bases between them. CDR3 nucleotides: TGTGCCAGCAGCTACATCAACAGGCAAGCTAACTATGGCTACACCTTC. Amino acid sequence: CASSYINRQANYGYTF.

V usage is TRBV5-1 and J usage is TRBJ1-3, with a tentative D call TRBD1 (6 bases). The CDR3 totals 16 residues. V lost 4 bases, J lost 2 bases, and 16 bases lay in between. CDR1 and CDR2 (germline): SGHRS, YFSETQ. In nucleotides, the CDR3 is TGCGCCAGCAGCCCCACGACAGGACAGACTGGAAACACCATATATTTT. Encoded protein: CASSPTTGQTGNTIYF.

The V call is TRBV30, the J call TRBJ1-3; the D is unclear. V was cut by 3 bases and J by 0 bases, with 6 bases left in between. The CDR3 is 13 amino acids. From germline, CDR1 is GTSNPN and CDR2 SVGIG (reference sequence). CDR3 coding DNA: TGTGCCTGGAGGTTGCCCTCTGGAAACACCATATATTTT. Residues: CAWRLPSGNTIYF.

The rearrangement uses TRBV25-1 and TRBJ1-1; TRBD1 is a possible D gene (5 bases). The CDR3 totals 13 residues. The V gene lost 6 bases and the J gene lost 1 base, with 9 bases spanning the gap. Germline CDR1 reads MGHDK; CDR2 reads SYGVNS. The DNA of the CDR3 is TGTGCCAGCAGAACAGGTGAGAACACTGAAGCTTTCTTT. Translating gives CASRTGENTEAFF. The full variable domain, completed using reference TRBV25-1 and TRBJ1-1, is EADIYQTPRYLVIGTGKKITLECSQTMGHDKMYWYQQDPGMELHLIHYSYGVNSTEKGDLSSESTVSRIRTEHFPLTLESARPSHTSQYLCASRTGENTEAFFGQGTRLTVV.

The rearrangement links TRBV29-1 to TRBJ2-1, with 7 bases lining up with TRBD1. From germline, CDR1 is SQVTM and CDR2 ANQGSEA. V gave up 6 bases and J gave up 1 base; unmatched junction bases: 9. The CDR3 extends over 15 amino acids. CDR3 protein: CSVSSSGGSYNEQFF. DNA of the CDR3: TGCAGCGTCTCCTCTTCAGGGGGTTCCTACAATGAGCAGTTCTTC.

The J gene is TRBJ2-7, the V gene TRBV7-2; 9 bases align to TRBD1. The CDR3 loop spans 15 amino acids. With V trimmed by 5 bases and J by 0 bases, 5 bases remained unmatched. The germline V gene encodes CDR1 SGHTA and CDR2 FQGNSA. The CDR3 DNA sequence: TGTGCCAGCAGCCACGGGACAGGGCCCTCCTACGAGCAGTACTTC. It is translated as CASSHGTGPSYEQYF.

The CDR3 reads CASSPIGEGDNYGYTF. CDR3 nucleotide sequence: TGTGCCAGCAGTCCCATCGGGGAGGGCGACAACTATGGCTACACCTTC. This rearrangement joins TRBV28 to TRBJ1-2; D gene ambiguous. V lost 5 bases, J lost 2 bases, and 18 bases lay in between. CDR1 is MDHEN, CDR2 SYDVKM, per germline. There are 16 residues in the CDR3.

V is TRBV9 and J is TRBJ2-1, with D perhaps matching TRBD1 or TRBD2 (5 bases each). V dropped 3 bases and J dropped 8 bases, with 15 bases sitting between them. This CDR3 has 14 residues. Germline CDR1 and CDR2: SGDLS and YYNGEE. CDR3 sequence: CASSAGVGADEQFF. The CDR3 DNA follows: TGTGCCAGCAGCGCCGGGGTAGGGGCGGATGAGCAGTTCTTC.